The TCR beta chain described here comes from a study of CD8+ T cells in alopecia areata. Study observations and caveats: Among patients, TCR sharing was less clear than in mice, a difference possibly due in part to HLA diversity in the patient population.

Per the germline V gene, CDR1 is SGHNT and CDR2 is YYREEE (reference sequence). J was trimmed by 4 bases and V by 4 bases; bases with no gene match: 3. This CDR3 has 15 residues. Extracted RNA was reverse transcribed into cDNA, the sequencing template. Some clones are missing from TCRdb's copy, which holds only in-frame ones; the method was immunoSEQ multiplex PCR. Counted here are 120,000 to 150,000 clones, 62% occurring once; the ten biggest clones make up approximately 34%. In its sample, this clone was seen a few times. As yet, its antigen is unknown. V usage is TRBV5-4 and J usage is TRBJ2-1, with 12 positions matching TRBD2. The sequencing input was CD8+ T cells sorted from blood. The receptor was isolated from a human donor in good health. CDR3 amino acids: CASSKGTSGYNEQFF. The CDR3 nucleotides are TGTGCCAGCAGCAAGGGGACTAGCGGGTACAATGAGCAGTTCTTC.